The clone carrying this TCR beta chain was seen more than once but under ten times. Germline CDR1 reads MNHEY; CDR2 reads SMNVEV (reference sequence). Trimming took off 2 bases at V and 9 bases at J, with 14 bases between the two ends. The CDR3 is 15 amino acids. These data come from a study of blood T cell repertoires in COVID-19. Produced via immunoSEQ multiplex PCR; TCRdb's table is partial and in-frame only. The table shows fewer than 35,000 clones, with approximately 91% occurring only once. The sequenced material came from peripheral blood. V usage is TRBV27 and J usage is TRBJ1-6, with D possibly TRBD1 on 5 matching bases. This clonotype originated in a woman over 75 with active or convalescent COVID-19. The CDR3 here is CASSLLGGRSSPLHF. CDR3 coding DNA: TGTGCCAGCAGTTTACTGGGGGGGAGGAGTTCACCCCTCCACTTT.